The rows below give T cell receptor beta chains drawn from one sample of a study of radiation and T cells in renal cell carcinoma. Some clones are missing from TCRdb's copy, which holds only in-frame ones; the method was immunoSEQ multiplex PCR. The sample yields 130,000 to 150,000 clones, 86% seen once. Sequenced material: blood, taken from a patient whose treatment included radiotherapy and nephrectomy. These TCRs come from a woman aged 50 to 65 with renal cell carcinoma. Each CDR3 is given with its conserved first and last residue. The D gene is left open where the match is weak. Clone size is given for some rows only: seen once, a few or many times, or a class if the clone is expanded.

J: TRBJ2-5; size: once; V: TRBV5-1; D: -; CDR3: CASSRGSYQETQYF; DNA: TGCGCCAGCAGCCGGGGGTCGTACCAAGAGACCCAGTACTTC
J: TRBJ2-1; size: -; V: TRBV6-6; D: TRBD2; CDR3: CASSYSIAGGPREFF; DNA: TGTGCCAGCAGTTACTCGATAGCGGGGGGGCCTAGAGAGTTCTTC
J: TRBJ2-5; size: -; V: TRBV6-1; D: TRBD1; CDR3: CASSEAYPGQQETQYF; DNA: TGTGCCAGCAGTGAAGCTTACCCGGGACAGCAAGAGACCCAGTACTTC
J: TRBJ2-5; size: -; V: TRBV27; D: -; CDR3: CASSQGGLETQYF; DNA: TGTGCCAGCAGTCAGGGGGGGTTGGAGACCCAGTACTTC
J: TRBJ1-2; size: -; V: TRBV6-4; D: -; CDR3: CASSDTWGNGYTF; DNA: TGTGCCAGCAGTGACACCTGGGGGAATGGCTACACCTTC
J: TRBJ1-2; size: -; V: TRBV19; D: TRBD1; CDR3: CASSKSGTALTGYTF; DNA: TGTGCCAGTAGTAAATCCGGGACAGCCTTGACGGGCTACACCTTC
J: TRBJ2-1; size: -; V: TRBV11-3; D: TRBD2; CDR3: CASSLNDLADPYNEQFF; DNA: TGTGCCAGCAGCCTGAACGATCTAGCGGATCCCTACAATGAGCAGTTCTTC
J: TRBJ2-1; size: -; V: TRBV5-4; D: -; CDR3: CASSLRIRTISYNEQFF; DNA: TGTGCCAGCAGCTTGAGGATACGAACCATCTCCTACAATGAGCAGTTCTTC
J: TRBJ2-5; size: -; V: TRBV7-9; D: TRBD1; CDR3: CASSAWTGGSETQYF; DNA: TGTGCCAGCAGCGCGTGGACAGGGGGTAGTGAGACCCAGTACTTC
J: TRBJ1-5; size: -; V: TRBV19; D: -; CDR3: CASSIEERQPQHF; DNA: TGTGCCAGTAGTATAGAAGAACGTCAGCCCCAGCATTTT
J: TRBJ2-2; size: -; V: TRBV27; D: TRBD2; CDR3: CASSFLNLKRGRNTGELFF; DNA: TGTGCCAGCAGTTTTCTCAACCTTAAGCGGGGACGGAACACCGGGGAGCTGTTTTTT
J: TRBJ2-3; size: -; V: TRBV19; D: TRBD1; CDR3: CASSIGPGGYTDTQYF; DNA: TGTGCCAGTAGTATAGGTCCAGGGGGTTACACAGATACGCAGTATTTT
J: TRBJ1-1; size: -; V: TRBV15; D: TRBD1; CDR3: CATSSDDRGRISTEAFF; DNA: TGTGCCACCAGCAGCGACGACAGGGGGCGAATTAGCACTGAAGCTTTCTTT
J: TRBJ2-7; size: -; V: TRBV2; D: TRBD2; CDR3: CARRREKFYEQYF; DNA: TGTGCCAGGAGGCGGGAGAAATTCTACGAGCAGTACTTC
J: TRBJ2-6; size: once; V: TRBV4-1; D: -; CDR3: CASSQGDSGANVLTF; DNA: TGCGCCAGCAGCCAGGGGGACTCTGGGGCCAACGTCCTGACTTTC
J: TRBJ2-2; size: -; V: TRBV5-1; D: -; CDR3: CASSPGRDRQQGELFF; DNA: TGCGCCAGCAGCCCCGGGCGGGACAGACAACAAGGGGAGCTGTTTTTT
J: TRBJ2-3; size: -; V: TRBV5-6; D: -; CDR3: CASSSRKGPTDTQYF; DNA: TGTGCCAGCAGCTCCAGAAAAGGCCCCACAGATACGCAGTATTTT
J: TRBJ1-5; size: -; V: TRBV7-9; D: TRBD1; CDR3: CASSFSTGNQPQHF; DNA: TGTGCCAGCAGCTTTTCGACAGGGAATCAGCCCCAGCATTTT
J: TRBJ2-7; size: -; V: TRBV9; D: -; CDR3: CASSNRIGEQYF; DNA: TGTGCCAGCAGCAACAGGATCGGAGAGCAGTACTTC
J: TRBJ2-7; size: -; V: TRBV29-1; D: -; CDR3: CSVKGTGDSGETYF; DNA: TGCAGCGTGAAGGGAACGGGGGACAGCGGCGAGACATACTTC
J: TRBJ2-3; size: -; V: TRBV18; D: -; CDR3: CASSPGQISTDTQYF; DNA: TGTGCCAGCTCACCAGGACAGATTAGCACAGATACGCAGTATTTT
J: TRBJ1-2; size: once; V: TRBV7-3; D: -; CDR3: CASSLGPLLDYTF; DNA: TGTGCCAGCAGCTTGGGCCCCCTCTTGGACTACACCTTC
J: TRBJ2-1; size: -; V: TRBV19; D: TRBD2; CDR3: CASSGHTRTSGRDNEQFF; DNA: TGTGCCAGCTCAGGACACACTCGGACTAGCGGGAGAGACAATGAGCAGTTCTTC
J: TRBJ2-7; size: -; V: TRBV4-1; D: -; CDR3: CASSRPGTNYEQYF; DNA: TGCGCCAGCAGCCGACCTGGGACAAATTACGAGCAGTACTTC
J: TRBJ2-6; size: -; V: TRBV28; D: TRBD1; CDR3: CASGQGGSGANVLTF; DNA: TGTGCCAGCGGACAGGGCGGCTCTGGGGCCAACGTCCTGACTTTC
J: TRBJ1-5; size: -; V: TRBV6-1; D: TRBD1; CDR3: CASSTDRAQPQHF; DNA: TGTGCCAGCAGTACTGACAGGGCCCAGCCCCAGCATTTT
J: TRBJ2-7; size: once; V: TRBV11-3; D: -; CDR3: CASSLEQLSEQYF; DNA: TGTGCCAGCAGCTTAGAACAACTCTCTGAGCAGTACTTC
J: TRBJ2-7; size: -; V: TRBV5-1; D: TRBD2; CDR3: CASKTGTGGYEQYF; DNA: TGCGCCAGCAAGACCGGGACGGGAGGCTACGAGCAGTACTTC
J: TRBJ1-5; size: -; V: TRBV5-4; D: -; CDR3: CASSLWGGRQPQHF; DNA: TGTGCCAGCAGCTTGTGGGGAGGTCGGCAGCCCCAGCATTTT
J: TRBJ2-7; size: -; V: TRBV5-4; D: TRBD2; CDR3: CASSRSTSGMSYEQYF; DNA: TGTGCCAGCAGCAGAAGTACTAGCGGGATGTCCTACGAGCAGTACTTC
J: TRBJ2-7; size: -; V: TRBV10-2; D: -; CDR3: CASSEERAEQYF; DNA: TGCGCCAGCAGTGAGGAAAGGGCCGAGCAGTACTTC
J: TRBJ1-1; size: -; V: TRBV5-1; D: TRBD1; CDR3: CASSSTGVTEAFF; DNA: TGCGCCAGCAGCTCTACAGGGGTTACTGAAGCTTTCTTT
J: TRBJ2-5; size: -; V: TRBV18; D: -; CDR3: CASSPRQRGETQYF; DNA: TGTGCCAGCTCACCACGACAGAGGGGGGAGACCCAGTACTTC
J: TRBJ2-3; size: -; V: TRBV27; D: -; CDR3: CASSFARGDTQYF; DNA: TGTGCCAGCAGTTTCGCACGGGGCGATACGCAGTATTTT
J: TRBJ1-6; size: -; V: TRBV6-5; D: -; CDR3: CASRYQGTSPLHF; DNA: TGTGCCAGCAGGTACCAGGGGACTTCACCCCTCCACTTT
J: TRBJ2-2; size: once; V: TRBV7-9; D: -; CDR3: CASSLGEPNTGELFF; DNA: TGTGCCAGCAGCTTGGGGGAGCCGAACACCGGGGAGCTGTTTTTT
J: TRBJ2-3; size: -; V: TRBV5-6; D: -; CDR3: CASSFYGADSDTQYF; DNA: TGTGCCAGCAGCTTCTACGGGGCTGACTCGGATACGCAGTATTTT
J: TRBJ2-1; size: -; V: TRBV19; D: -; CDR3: CASSTPHGEQFF; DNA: TGTGCCAGTAGTACCCCGCACGGTGAGCAGTTCTTC
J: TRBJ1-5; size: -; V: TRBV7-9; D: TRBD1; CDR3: CASSLGTGETGQPQHF; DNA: TGTGCCAGCAGCTTAGGGACAGGCGAGACAGGTCAGCCCCAGCATTTT
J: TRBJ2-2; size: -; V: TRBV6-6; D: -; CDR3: CASIPSPAGELFF; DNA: TGTGCCAGCATCCCATCGCCGGCCGGGGAGCTGTTTTTT